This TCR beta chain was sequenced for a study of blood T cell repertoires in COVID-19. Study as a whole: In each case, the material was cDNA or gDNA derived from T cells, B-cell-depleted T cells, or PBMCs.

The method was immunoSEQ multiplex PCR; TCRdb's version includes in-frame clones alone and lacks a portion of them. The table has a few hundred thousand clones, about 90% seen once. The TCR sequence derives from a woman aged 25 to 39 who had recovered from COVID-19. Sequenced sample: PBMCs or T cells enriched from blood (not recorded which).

For the CDR3, the DNA is TGTGCCAGCAGTGAAATGGTTGCGGCACTGGATGGGACCCAGTACTTC. This sequence encodes CASSEMVAALDGTQYF. J is TRBJ2-5 and V is TRBV25-1; no definite D call. Trimming removed 2 bases from V and 7 bases from J, with 20 bases in between. The germline V gene has CDR1 MGHDK and CDR2 SYGVNS. The CDR3 spans 16 residues.